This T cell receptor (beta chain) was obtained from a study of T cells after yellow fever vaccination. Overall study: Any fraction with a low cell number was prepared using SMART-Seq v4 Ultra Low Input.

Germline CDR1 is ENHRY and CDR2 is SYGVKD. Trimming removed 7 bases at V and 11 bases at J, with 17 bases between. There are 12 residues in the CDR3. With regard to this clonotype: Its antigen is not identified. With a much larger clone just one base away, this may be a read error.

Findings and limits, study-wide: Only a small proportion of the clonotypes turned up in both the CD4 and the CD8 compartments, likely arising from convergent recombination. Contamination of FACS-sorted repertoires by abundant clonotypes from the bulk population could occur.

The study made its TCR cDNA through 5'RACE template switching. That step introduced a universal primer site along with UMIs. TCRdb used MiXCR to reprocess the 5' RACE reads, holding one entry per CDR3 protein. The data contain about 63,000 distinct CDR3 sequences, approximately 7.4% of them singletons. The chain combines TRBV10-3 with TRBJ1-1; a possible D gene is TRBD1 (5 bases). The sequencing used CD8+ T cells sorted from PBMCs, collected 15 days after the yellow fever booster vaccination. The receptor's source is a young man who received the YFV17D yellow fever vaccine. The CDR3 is CAINTRGEEAFF. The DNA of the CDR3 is TGTGCCATCAACACAAGGGGCGAGGAGGCTTTCTTT.